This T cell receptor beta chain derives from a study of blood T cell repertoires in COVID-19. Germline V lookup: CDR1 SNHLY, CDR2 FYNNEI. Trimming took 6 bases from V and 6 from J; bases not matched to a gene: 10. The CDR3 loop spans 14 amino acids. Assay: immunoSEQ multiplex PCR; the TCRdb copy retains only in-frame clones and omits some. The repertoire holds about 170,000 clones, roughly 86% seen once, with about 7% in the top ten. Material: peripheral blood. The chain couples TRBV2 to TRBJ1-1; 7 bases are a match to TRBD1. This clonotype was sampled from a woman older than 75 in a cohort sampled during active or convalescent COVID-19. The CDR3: CASRSTEGAPEAFF. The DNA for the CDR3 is TGTGCCAGCAGATCGACTGAGGGGGCCCCTGAAGCTTTCTTT.